This T cell receptor beta chain stems from a study of blood T cell repertoires in COVID-19. As for the study in general: COVID-19 samples from acute and convalescent phases originated in the United States, Italy and Spain.

Seattle patients were enrolled while actively infected and followed longitudinally. Original processing methods: It was from reference gene primer amplification that nucleated cell counts were estimated. The protocol was immunoSEQ multiplex PCR, while the TCRdb copy is restricted to in-frame clones and leaves out a portion. The DNA was the basis for D and trimming; V, J and clone size are from that table. The profile shows approximately 350,000 clones, 87% of them singletons. This CDR3 region has 20 residues. V dropped 4 bases and J dropped 0; count of bases not matched to a gene: 20. From germline, CDR1 is SGHRS and CDR2 YFSETQ. By its share, this clone is medium-sized (0.01 to 0.1%).

The chain couples TRBV5-1 to TRBJ2-5, with TRBD2 matching 8 bases. This TCR derives from a woman aged 45-60 years with COVID-19, enrolled during active disease. Sequencing was carried out using peripheral blood. CDR3 nucleotide sequence: TGCGCCAGCAGCCTCCCGGGTACGGGAGGGCCTCTTTGGTACCAAGAGACCCAGTACTTC. It translates to CASSLPGTGGPLWYQETQYF.